A single T cell receptor (beta chain) is shown here with its context. No antigen is known for it. This sample was taken from a study of T cell responses to AZD1222 COVID-19 vaccine. Study conclusions and caveats: Spike-specific TCR breadth and depth were elevated following two AZD1222 doses.

CDR3 size: 13 residues. Trimming removed 1 base from V and 2 bases from J, with 3 bases in between. Using immunoSEQ multiplex PCR, the repertoire was profiled, and TCRdb retains in-frame clones only, with some absent. The table records 100,000 to 150,000 clones, about 90% of them present only once. The sequence was obtained from an adult in good health. V and J are TRBV12-3 or TRBV12-4 and TRBJ2-1; D is uncertain. This specimen was peripheral blood, taken on day 0 of MenACWY control vaccination. The CDR3 loop is CASSLGTYNEQFF. CDR3 nucleotides: TGTGCCAGCAGTTTAGGGACCTACAATGAGCAGTTCTTC.